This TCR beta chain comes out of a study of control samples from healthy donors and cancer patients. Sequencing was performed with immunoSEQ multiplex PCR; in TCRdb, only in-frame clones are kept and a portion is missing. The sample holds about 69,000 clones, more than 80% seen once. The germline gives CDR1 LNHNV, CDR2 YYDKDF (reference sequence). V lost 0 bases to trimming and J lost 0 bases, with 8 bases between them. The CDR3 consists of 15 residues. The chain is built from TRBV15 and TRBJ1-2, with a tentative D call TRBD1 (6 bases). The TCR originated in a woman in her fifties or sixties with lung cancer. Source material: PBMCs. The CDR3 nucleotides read TGTGCCACCAGCAGAGAAACAGGGTCTAACTATGGCTACACCTTC. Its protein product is CATSRETGSNYGYTF.